Each of the 21 T cell receptor beta chains below was sequenced from the same sample in a study of beta chain features in type 1 diabetes. Every isolated RNA sample was fully reverse transcribed, so sequencing captured expressed TCRB transcripts. TCRdb's copy holds only in-frame clones and misses some; the assay was immunoSEQ multiplex PCR. The table includes 120,000 to 150,000 clones, nearly 50% detected once. The specimen sequenced was Tregs from blood. These receptor sequences come from a man aged 18 to 29 in good health.

This clone has only a few counts. The chain is built from TRBV6-5 and TRBJ2-7; 11 bases agree with TRBD2. CDR3 length equals 13 residues. The V segment lost 8 bases and the J segment 7 bases; nucleotides outside the gene matches: 7. CDR1 and CDR2 from the germline V gene are MNHEY and SVGAGI. CDR3 protein: CASQTSGTWEQYF. The CDR3 coding sequence is TGTGCCAGCCAGACTAGCGGGACATGGGAGCAGTACTTC.

The rearrangement joins TRBV18 to TRBJ2-1, with TRBD2 matching 7 bases. Per the germline V gene, CDR1 is KGHSH and CDR2 is LQKENI. The CDR3 consists of 16 residues. Germline trimming cut 5 bases from V and 9 bases from J; bases unmatched to any gene: 16. The CDR3 spells CASSSQRGERAGEQFF. The DNA of the CDR3 is TGTGCCAGCTCATCCCAGCGGGGAGAGCGGGCGGGTGAGCAGTTCTTC. The whole variable domain, filled in from reference TRBV18 and TRBJ2-1, reads NAGVMQNPRHLVRRRGQEARLRCSPMKGHSHVYWYRQLPEEGLKFMVYLQKENIIDESGMPKERFSAEFPKEGPSILRIQQVVRGDSAAYFCASSSQRGERAGEQFFGPGTRLTVL.

V gene TRBV5-1 combines with J gene TRBJ1-2; 10 bases align to TRBD1. Germline V gene data show CDR1 as SGHRS and CDR2 as YFSETQ. Trimming cost V 2 bases and J 4 bases; bases outside gene matches: 2. This CDR3 contains 14 residues. CDR3 DNA: TGCGCCAGCAGCTTAGACAGGGGGCCCTATGGCTACACCTTC. It is translated as CASSLDRGPYGYTF.

The V gene is TRBV5-1, the J gene TRBJ1-1; perhaps TRBD1 as D (6 bases). The CDR3 is 13 amino acids. The V end was cut by 4 bases, the J end by 8 bases, with 15 bases between. Germline V gene data show CDR1 as SGHRS and CDR2 as YFSETQ. The CDR3 DNA reads TGCGCCAGCAGCCCGGATCTTGGGACAGAAGCTTTCTTT. Amino acids: CASSPDLGTEAFF.

This rearrangement joins TRBV18 to TRBJ1-2; D gene ambiguous. CDR1 KGHSH and CDR2 LQKENI come from the germline V gene. CDR3 length: 12 residues. Trimming removed 3 bases from V and 5 bases from J, with 7 bases in between. CDR3 region: CASSPEVYGYTF. The CDR3 coding sequence is TGTGCCAGCTCACCCGAGGTGTATGGCTACACCTTC.

The chain joins TRBV27 to TRBJ1-1; D might be TRBD1 (5 bases). Germline CDR1 and CDR2: MNHEY and SMNVEV (reference sequence). This CDR3 has 11 residues. Trimming cost V 3 bases and J 11 bases, with 10 bases left between them. This CDR3 reads CASSFRGSAFF. CDR3 bases: TGTGCCAGCAGTTTTAGGGGTTCTGCTTTCTTT.

V and J are TRBV9 and TRBJ1-2; D call uncertain. From germline, CDR1 is SGDLS and CDR2 YYNGEE. The V end lost 6 bases, the J end lost 8 bases, and 14 bases lay between the germline ends. The CDR3 has 12 residues. The CDR3 DNA is TGTGCCAGCAAGAGGGCGTCGGAAGGCTACACCTTC. This gives the protein CASKRASEGYTF.

The chain employs TRBV7-9 and TRBJ2-7; TRBD1 aligns across 12 bases. The CDR3 covers 16 residues. The germline V gene has CDR1 SEHNR and CDR2 FQNEAQ (reference sequence). V trimming: 3 bases; J trimming: 3 bases; junction bases outside the gene matches: 6. CDR3 nucleotides: TGTGCCAGCAGCTTGGGTCGGGACAGGGGGCTCTACGAGCAGTACTTC. This encodes CASSLGRDRGLYEQYF.

The CDR3 reads CASSLAGLFYTEAFF. CDR3 in DNA: TGTGCCAGCAGTTTGGCAGGCCTTTTCTACACTGAAGCTTTCTTT. The V call is TRBV27, the J call TRBJ1-1; D is ambiguous. The CDR3 spans 15 residues. Germline-derived CDR1 and CDR2 are MNHEY and SMNVEV (reference sequence). V was clipped by 3 bases and J by 3 bases, with 14 bases between them.

The rearrangement uses TRBV5-1 and TRBJ2-7; D possibly corresponds to TRBD2 (6 bases). From germline, CDR1 is SGHRS and CDR2 YFSETQ. The CDR3 runs to 13 residues. The V gene lost 5 bases and the J gene lost 2 bases, with 11 bases spanning the gap. The CDR3 bases are TGCGCCAGCAGGCAGGGAGGACCCTACGAGCAGTACTTC. This sequence encodes CASRQGGPYEQYF. Using reference TRBV5-1 and TRBJ2-7 for the parts outside the CDR3, the full variable domain is KAGVTQTPRYLIKTRGQQVTLSCSPISGHRSVSWYQQTPGQGLQFLFEYFSETQRNKGNFPGRFSGRQFSNSRSEMNVSTLELGDSALYLCASRQGGPYEQYFGPGTRLTVT.

This clone was seen a handful of times. V and J are TRBV7-9 and TRBJ2-3; 10 bases map to TRBD1. This CDR3 has 15 residues. Trimming cost V 5 bases and J 4 bases; bases outside gene matches: 6. CDR1 is SEHNR, CDR2 FQNEAQ, per germline (reference sequence). The CDR3 spells CASSRPGQGSDTQYF. The CDR3 DNA sequence: TGTGCCAGCAGCCGACCGGGACAGGGGTCAGATACGCAGTATTTT. The entire variable domain, with the rest obtained from reference TRBV7-9 and TRBJ2-3, is as follows: DTGVSQNPRHKITKRGQNVTFRCDPISEHNRLYWYRQTLGQGPEFLTYFQNEAQLEKSRLLSDRFSAERPKGSFSTLEIQRTEQGDSAMYLCASSRPGQGSDTQYFGPGTRLTVL.

The chain joins TRBV7-9 to TRBJ2-7; possibly TRBD2 for D (5 bases). The CDR3 consists of 12 residues. Germline CDR1 and CDR2: SEHNR and FQNEAQ (reference sequence). V lost 2 bases to trimming and J lost 3 bases, with 5 bases between them. The CDR3 is CASSLRGYEQYF. CDR3 sequence (DNA): TGTGCCAGCAGCTTACGGGGCTACGAGCAGTACTTC.

The CDR3 nucleotides are TGCGCCAGCAGCCCAAGGACAGGGGTCCTTCTCCTCGAGCAGTACTTC. It codes for CASSPRTGVLLLEQYF. The rearrangement joins TRBV5-1 to TRBJ2-7; TRBD1 matches at 9 bases. The germline gives CDR1 SGHRS, CDR2 YFSETQ. V was clipped by 4 bases and J by 6 bases; unmatched bases: 14. The CDR3 totals 16 residues.

This chain uses TRBV27 with TRBJ2-7; 9 bases are a match to TRBD1. V was clipped by 6 bases and J by 5 bases; unmatched bases: 8. This CDR3 comprises 14 residues. The germline CDR1 and CDR2 sequences are MNHEY and SMNVEV (reference sequence). The CDR3 DNA follows: TGTGCCAGCAGGTCGTGGACAGGGGACCACGAGCAGTACTTC. It encodes CASRSWTGDHEQYF.

This rearrangement joins TRBV7-9 to TRBJ1-2, with D possibly being TRBD1 (5 bases). The CDR3 has 14 residues. Germline V gene sequence: CDR1 SEHNR, CDR2 FQNEAQ (reference sequence). Trimming left V 5 bases short and J 7 bases short, with 17 bases between. The CDR3 protein is CASSLSSRGSGYTF. CDR3 coding DNA: TGTGCCAGCAGCCTCTCTTCTAGGGGAAGTGGCTACACCTTC.

The sample holds a few counts of this clone. The rearrangement uses TRBV7-2 and TRBJ1-5; D unclear. Between the trimmed V and J ends, which lost 1 base and 3 bases, there was a span of 7 bases. Germline CDR1 reads SGHTA; CDR2 reads FQGNSA. There are 14 residues in the CDR3. CDR3 nucleotide sequence: TGTGCCAGCAGCTTAGGCCGGTTCAATCAGCCCCAGCATTTT. As protein: CASSLGRFNQPQHF.

This clone was observed once. The rearrangement uses TRBV19 and TRBJ1-6; unclear D gene. The V end was cut by 3 bases, the J end by 10 bases, with 7 bases between. The CDR3 is 12 amino acids. Germline assignment: CDR1 LNHDA and CDR2 SQIVND (reference sequence). This CDR3 is CASSIPGSPLHF. Written as DNA, the CDR3 is TGTGCCAGTAGTATCCCTGGCTCACCCCTCCACTTT.

The chain combines TRBV20-1 with TRBJ1-2, with D hard to call. The CDR3 spans 11 residues. From germline, CDR1 is DFQATT and CDR2 SNEGSKA (reference sequence). The V end was cut by 7 bases, the J end by 3 bases, with 9 bases between. CDR3 amino acids: CSGRVYYGYTF. The CDR3 region has the DNA TGCAGTGGCCGGGTTTACTATGGCTACACCTTC.

The chain couples TRBV7-2 to TRBJ2-3, with D hard to call. V gave up 2 bases and J gave up 0 bases, with 12 bases separating them. The CDR3 sequence is 16 residues long. The V gene's germline CDR1 is SGHTA and CDR2 FQGNSA. The CDR3 spells CASSLLPLSSTDTQYF. In DNA, the CDR3 is TGTGCCAGCAGCTTACTACCGCTGTCTAGCACAGATACGCAGTATTTT.

The table lists this clone with a count of one. V and J are TRBV5-1 and TRBJ2-3; no definite D call. CDR1 is SGHRS, CDR2 YFSETQ, per germline. The CDR3 has 14 amino acids. V gave up 0 bases and J gave up 2 bases, with 7 bases separating them. This chain's CDR3 is CASSLGSATDTQYF. CDR3 coding DNA: TGCGCCAGCAGCTTGGGGAGCGCCACAGATACGCAGTATTTT.

The gene calls are TRBV5-1 and TRBJ2-5; D not certain. Trimming took off 4 bases at V and 7 bases at J, with 20 bases between the two ends. In germline, CDR1 is SGHRS, CDR2 YFSETQ. The CDR3 runs to 15 residues. The CDR3 region is CASSPGLTASRTQYF. For the CDR3, the DNA is TGCGCCAGCAGCCCAGGTTTAACGGCGTCGCGGACCCAGTACTTC.